These T cell receptor beta chains were read from a single sample in a study of low-dose radiotherapy and immunotherapy resistance in tumors. MiXCR was run by TCRdb on the reads, yielding one entry per CDR3 protein. The table includes approximately 47,000 distinct CDR3 sequences, approximately 12% detected once. The specimen was PBMCs, collected before treatment. The receptor set was obtained from a female donor with ovarian cancer. Each CDR3 is given with its conserved first and last residue. A D gene is named only where the DNA matches it firmly. Part of the rows lack a size; the others show once, few, many or a class for expanded clones.

D gene: TRBD2; V gene: TRBV20-1; clone size: many; J gene: TRBJ2-2; CDR3 DNA: TGCAGTGCCCCAGCGGGAGGGATCGCCGGGGAGCTGTTTTTT; CDR3 protein: CSAPAGGIAGELFF
D gene: .; V gene: TRBV28; clone size: .; J gene: TRBJ1-2; CDR3 DNA: TGTGCCAGCAGTTTCCCGACGGGGAGCCACTATGGCTACACCTTC; CDR3 protein: CASSFPTGSHYGYTF
D gene: TRBD2; V gene: TRBV20-1; clone size: .; J gene: TRBJ2-6; CDR3 DNA: TGCAGTGCCCAGAGGGTAGCGGGGGGGCCTGGGGCCAACGTCCTGACTTTC; CDR3 protein: CSAQRVAGGPGANVLTF
D gene: TRBD2; V gene: TRBV27; clone size: .; J gene: TRBJ2-3; CDR3 DNA: TGTGCCAGCAGTTCCCGGAGACGGGCGGGGGGCACAGATACGCAGTATTTT; CDR3 protein: CASSSRRRAGGTDTQYF
D gene: .; V gene: TRBV7-3; clone size: many; J gene: TRBJ2-7; CDR3 DNA: TGTGCCAGCAGCTTTGGGCCCCTCTACGAGCAGTACTTC; CDR3 protein: CASSFGPLYEQYF
D gene: TRBD2; V gene: TRBV6-2/TRBV6-3; clone size: many; J gene: TRBJ2-3; CDR3 DNA: TGTGCCACCACCACCGGGACTACCGGCACAGATACGCAGTATTTT; CDR3 protein: CATTTGTTGTDTQYF
D gene: .; V gene: TRBV6-2/TRBV6-3; clone size: many; J gene: TRBJ2-7; CDR3 DNA: TGTGCCAGCAGCGCAGGGGGGGGACCCTACGAGCAGTACTTC; CDR3 protein: CASSAGGGPYEQYF
D gene: .; V gene: TRBV12-3/TRBV12-4; clone size: many; J gene: TRBJ2-7; CDR3 DNA: TGTGCCAGCAGCACGACAGTGAGCTACGAGCAGTACTTC; CDR3 protein: CASSTTVSYEQYF
D gene: .; V gene: TRBV28; clone size: .; J gene: TRBJ2-3; CDR3 DNA: TGTGCCAGCAGTTCCTACGGTGTGGGCGCAGATACGCAGTATTTT; CDR3 protein: CASSSYGVGADTQYF
D gene: TRBD1; V gene: TRBV29-1; clone size: .; J gene: TRBJ2-5; CDR3 DNA: TGCAGCGTTGCCGGGACAGGGAAAGAGACCCAGTACTTC; CDR3 protein: CSVAGTGKETQYF
D gene: .; V gene: TRBV5-1; clone size: many; J gene: TRBJ2-7; CDR3 DNA: TGCGCCAGCAGCTTGGTTTACCAGAATTACGAGCAGTACTTC; CDR3 protein: CASSLVYQNYEQYF
D gene: TRBD1; V gene: TRBV30; clone size: many; J gene: TRBJ1-6; CDR3 DNA: TGTGCCTGGAGTGGGACAGGGAATTCACCCCTCCACTTT; CDR3 protein: CAWSGTGNSPLHF
D gene: .; V gene: TRBV5-1; clone size: many; J gene: TRBJ2-7; CDR3 DNA: TGCGCCAGCCGTCACCAGGGGGGCGACGAGCAGTACTTC; CDR3 protein: CASRHQGGDEQYF
D gene: TRBD2; V gene: TRBV11-3; clone size: many; J gene: TRBJ2-1; CDR3 DNA: TGTGCCAGCAGCCCCGAGGGAGGGTGGGATGAGCAGTTCTTC; CDR3 protein: CASSPEGGWDEQFF
D gene: .; V gene: TRBV12-3/TRBV12-4; clone size: many; J gene: TRBJ1-1; CDR3 DNA: TGTGCCAGCAAAGAGGGGGGGAACACTGAAGCTTTCTTT; CDR3 protein: CASKEGGNTEAFF
D gene: .; V gene: TRBV11-2; clone size: many; J gene: TRBJ2-5; CDR3 DNA: TGTGCCAGCAGCTTACAACCGGAGGGGGGCCCGGGGGAGACCCAGTACTTC; CDR3 protein: CASSLQPEGGPGETQYF
D gene: .; V gene: TRBV28; clone size: once; J gene: TRBJ2-7; CDR3 DNA: TGTGCCAGCCGCCGGGCAGGGACCTACGAGCAGTACTTC; CDR3 protein: CASRRAGTYEQYF
D gene: TRBD1; V gene: TRBV30; clone size: .; J gene: TRBJ2-7; CDR3 DNA: TGTGCCTGGAGTGATGGACAGGGGACGTACTTC; CDR3 protein: CAWSDGQGTYF
D gene: .; V gene: TRBV27; clone size: many; J gene: TRBJ2-1; CDR3 DNA: TGTGCCAGCAGTTTGACCTGGAGCTCCTACAATGAGCAGTTCTTC; CDR3 protein: CASSLTWSSYNEQFF
D gene: .; V gene: TRBV30; clone size: many; J gene: TRBJ1-5; CDR3 DNA: TGTGCCTGGAGTGTACAAAACAGCAATCAGCCCCAGCATTTT; CDR3 protein: CAWSVQNSNQPQHF
D gene: .; V gene: TRBV28; clone size: many; J gene: TRBJ2-1; CDR3 DNA: TGTGCCAGCAAGCCGGCTGTTTATGAGCAGTTCTTC; CDR3 protein: CASKPAVYEQFF
D gene: TRBD1; V gene: TRBV18; clone size: many; J gene: TRBJ1-1; CDR3 DNA: TGTGCCAGCTCACCTACTACAGGGGCCGACACTGAAGCTTTCTTT; CDR3 protein: CASSPTTGADTEAFF
D gene: TRBD1; V gene: TRBV20-1; clone size: many; J gene: TRBJ2-1; CDR3 DNA: TGCAGTGCTATTGGACAGGGAGGCTACAATGAGCAGTTCTTC; CDR3 protein: CSAIGQGGYNEQFF
D gene: .; V gene: TRBV28; clone size: many; J gene: TRBJ2-7; CDR3 DNA: TGTGCCAGCAGTTTATTGAGCCGCGAGCAGTACTTC; CDR3 protein: CASSLLSREQYF
D gene: .; V gene: TRBV4-2; clone size: many; J gene: TRBJ2-7; CDR3 DNA: TGTGCCAGCAGCCAAGATAATACAGGAACCTACGAGCAGTACTTC; CDR3 protein: CASSQDNTGTYEQYF
D gene: .; V gene: TRBV9; clone size: many; J gene: TRBJ2-3; CDR3 DNA: TGTGCCAGCAGCGTAGGAGGGATTAGCACAGATACGCAGTATTTT; CDR3 protein: CASSVGGISTDTQYF
D gene: TRBD1; V gene: TRBV12-5; clone size: many; J gene: TRBJ2-2; CDR3 DNA: TGTGCTAGTGCGCGTCAGACAGGGGCCACCGGGGAGCTGTTTTTT; CDR3 protein: CASARQTGATGELFF
D gene: .; V gene: TRBV30; clone size: many; J gene: TRBJ1-2; CDR3 DNA: TGTGCCTGGAGTCCCGGCCGTGGCTACACCTTC; CDR3 protein: CAWSPGRGYTF
D gene: .; V gene: TRBV6-5; clone size: many; J gene: TRBJ1-6; CDR3 DNA: TGTGCCAGCAACAAGAGGCAGGGGCTTTCACCCCTCCACTTT; CDR3 protein: CASNKRQGLSPLHF
D gene: .; V gene: TRBV28; clone size: many; J gene: TRBJ2-1; CDR3 DNA: TGTGCCAGCAGTCCCTCGGGGCCCCGGGGTCGGGATGAGCAGTTCTTC; CDR3 protein: CASSPSGPRGRDEQFF
D gene: .; V gene: TRBV20-1; clone size: many; J gene: TRBJ1-2; CDR3 DNA: TGCAGTGCCTCCATGGTGGATCGATATGGCTACACCTTC; CDR3 protein: CSASMVDRYGYTF
D gene: TRBD2; V gene: TRBV28; clone size: .; J gene: TRBJ2-7; CDR3 DNA: TGTGCCATCGCCCCGGGACTACGATTCGCCTACGAGCAGTACTTC; CDR3 protein: CAIAPGLRFAYEQYF
D gene: .; V gene: TRBV3-1; clone size: .; J gene: TRBJ1-2; CDR3 DNA: TGTGCCAGCAGCCAGCAAGGAGCAGGCTATGGCTACACCTTC; CDR3 protein: CASSQQGAGYGYTF
D gene: TRBD1; V gene: TRBV18; clone size: many; J gene: TRBJ1-1; CDR3 DNA: TGTGCCAGCTCACCAAACCTGGACAGGTCGGAAGCTTTCTTT; CDR3 protein: CASSPNLDRSEAFF
D gene: .; V gene: TRBV7-2; clone size: many; J gene: TRBJ1-3; CDR3 DNA: TGTGCCAGCAGCGCTGAAACAGGGAAAGGGGGAAACACCATATATTTT; CDR3 protein: CASSAETGKGGNTIYF
D gene: .; V gene: TRBV10-3; clone size: many; J gene: TRBJ2-7; CDR3 DNA: TGTGCCATCAGTGAAGGGCAGAGGCCTTGGGAGCAGTACTTC; CDR3 protein: CAISEGQRPWEQYF
D gene: .; V gene: TRBV2; clone size: many; J gene: TRBJ1-1; CDR3 DNA: TGTGCCAGCAGCCGGGACATGATCTCTGAAGCTTTCTTT; CDR3 protein: CASSRDMISEAFF
D gene: TRBD1; V gene: TRBV12-3/TRBV12-4; clone size: .; J gene: TRBJ1-6; CDR3 DNA: TGTGCCAGCAGTACGGGACAGGGGAATTCACCCCTCCACTTT; CDR3 protein: CASSTGQGNSPLHF
D gene: .; V gene: TRBV5-1; clone size: many; J gene: TRBJ2-3; CDR3 DNA: TGCGCCAGCAGCCCGGAGGGCAGCACAGATACGCAGTATTTT; CDR3 protein: CASSPEGSTDTQYF
D gene: .; V gene: TRBV2; clone size: many; J gene: TRBJ1-2; CDR3 DNA: TGTGCCAGCAGTGATTCCGGGGGGTTGAGTGGCTACACCTTC; CDR3 protein: CASSDSGGLSGYTF
D gene: .; V gene: TRBV28; clone size: many; J gene: TRBJ2-3; CDR3 DNA: TGTGCCAGCAGTCAGCCAGGGAGTGCAGATACGCAGTATTTT; CDR3 protein: CASSQPGSADTQYF
D gene: .; V gene: TRBV28; clone size: many; J gene: TRBJ2-1; CDR3 DNA: TGTGCCAGCAGTTTCGGAGGGCGATACGAGCAGTTCTTC; CDR3 protein: CASSFGGRYEQFF
D gene: TRBD1; V gene: TRBV12-3/TRBV12-4; clone size: many; J gene: TRBJ1-1; CDR3 DNA: TGTGCCAGCAGCCCGGGACAGAATGAAGCTTTCTTT; CDR3 protein: CASSPGQNEAFF
D gene: TRBD1; V gene: TRBV24-1; clone size: many; J gene: TRBJ2-1; CDR3 DNA: TGTGCCACCAGTGATGGACAGGGTGTTAGCAATGAGCAGTTCTTC; CDR3 protein: CATSDGQGVSNEQFF
D gene: TRBD2; V gene: TRBV20-1; clone size: many; J gene: TRBJ2-7; CDR3 DNA: TGCAGTGCTAGAGCTAGCGGGGTAGGCGAGCAGTACTTC; CDR3 protein: CSARASGVGEQYF
D gene: TRBD2; V gene: TRBV5-1; clone size: .; J gene: TRBJ2-1; CDR3 DNA: TGCGCCAGCAGCTTTAGCGGGAGGCGAACTGGGGATGAGCAGTTCTTC; CDR3 protein: CASSFSGRRTGDEQFF
D gene: .; V gene: TRBV20-1; clone size: many; J gene: TRBJ2-5; CDR3 DNA: TGCAGTGCCACCGGGACAAACCTTGGGAAGTACTTC; CDR3 protein: CSATGTNLGKYF
D gene: .; V gene: TRBV27; clone size: .; J gene: TRBJ1-1; CDR3 DNA: TGTGCCAGCAGTTTATCCACCCTGGCAGGGAACACTGAAGCTTTCTTT; CDR3 protein: CASSLSTLAGNTEAFF
D gene: TRBD1; V gene: TRBV20-1; clone size: many; J gene: TRBJ2-3; CDR3 DNA: TGCAGTGCTCACCCGGGACAGGGTAGCACAGATACGCAGTATTTT; CDR3 protein: CSAHPGQGSTDTQYF
D gene: TRBD1; V gene: TRBV7-6; clone size: few; J gene: TRBJ2-7; CDR3 DNA: TGTGCCAGCAGCTCTTTTCAGGGGGCCCCATACGAGCAGTACTTC; CDR3 protein: CASSSFQGAPYEQYF
D gene: .; V gene: TRBV7-9; clone size: .; J gene: TRBJ2-5; CDR3 DNA: TGTGCCAGCGATCCCCCAGGGACGGGGGAGACCCAGTACTTC; CDR3 protein: CASDPPGTGETQYF
D gene: .; V gene: TRBV19; clone size: many; J gene: TRBJ1-2; CDR3 DNA: TGTGCCAGTAGTATGGTGACAAGACGTTGGGAAGGCTACACCTTC; CDR3 protein: CASSMVTRRWEGYTF
D gene: TRBD1; V gene: TRBV12-3/TRBV12-4; clone size: many; J gene: TRBJ2-1; CDR3 DNA: TGTGCCAGCAGTCGCCGACAGGGGGCTCGGTTCTTC; CDR3 protein: CASSRRQGARFF
D gene: TRBD1; V gene: TRBV5-1; clone size: many; J gene: TRBJ2-1; CDR3 DNA: TGCGCCAGCAGCCAAGGACAGGGGGCCTACAATGAGCAGTTCTTC; CDR3 protein: CASSQGQGAYNEQFF